The 19 T cell receptor beta chains in this list originate from one sample, sequenced in a study of blood T cell repertoires in COVID-19. The table came from immunoSEQ multiplex PCR; TCRdb's copy has only in-frame clones and leaves some out. The table has some 29,000 clones, roughly 88% seen once; the top ten hold 0.9% to 1.1%. Sequenced input: peripheral blood. The receptors derive from a man in his 70s with active or convalescent COVID-19.

This sequence joins TRBV19 and TRBJ1-2; 8 bases agree with TRBD1. J lost 8 bases, V lost 10 bases, and 18 bases had no gene match. This CDR3 region has 15 residues. Germline CDR1 LNHDA, CDR2 SQIVND (reference sequence). The CDR3 reads CATRQGLGANRGYTF. CDR3 bases: TGTGCCACCCGACAGGGGCTTGGGGCGAATCGAGGCTACACCTTC.

The chain employs TRBV5-1 and TRBJ2-6; no clear D. Per germline, CDR1 SGHRS and CDR2 YFSETQ. Deletions cut 4 bases from V and 0 bases from J, with 5 bases between. There are 14 residues in the CDR3. This CDR3 reads CASSEVSGANVLTF. Written as DNA, the CDR3 is TGCGCCAGCAGCGAGGTCTCTGGGGCCAACGTCCTGACTTTC. Full variable domain (outside the CDR3, taken from reference TRBV5-1 and TRBJ2-6): KAGVTQTPRYLIKTRGQQVTLSCSPISGHRSVSWYQQTPGQGLQFLFEYFSETQRNKGNFPGRFSGRQFSNSRSEMNVSTLELGDSALYLCASSEVSGANVLTFGAGSRLTVL.

This clone was seen only a few times. J is TRBJ1-2 and V is TRBV6-2 or TRBV6-3; 11 bases are a match to TRBD1. The CDR3 is 14 residues long. Germline V gives CDR1 MNHEY, CDR2 SVGEGT. J lost 4 bases, V lost 6 bases, and 4 bases had no gene match. Written as DNA, the CDR3 is TGTGCCAGCAGCGGACAGGGGGCAATCTATGGCTACACCTTC. Translating gives CASSGQGAIYGYTF.

The chain links TRBV6-4 to TRBJ2-1, with TRBD2 identical over 8 bases. V lost 2 bases to trimming and J lost 8 bases; unmatched junction nucleotides: 8. The CDR3 spans 15 residues. CDR1 is MRHNA, CDR2 SNTAGT, per germline. The CDR3 spells CASSDRSGSTDEQFF. The CDR3 bases are TGTGCCAGCAGTGACCGAAGCGGGAGTACTGATGAGCAGTTCTTC.

The rearrangement uses TRBV7-2 and TRBJ2-7, with TRBD2 matching 12 bases. The CDR3 contains 16 residues. Germline V gene data show CDR1 as SGHTA and CDR2 as FQGNSA. The trim removed 2 bases at V and 2 bases at J, leaving 4 bases unmatched. The DNA for the CDR3 is TGTGCCAGCAGCTTAAAACTAGCGGGGGGCCCCTACGAGCAGTACTTC. Translating it yields CASSLKLAGGPYEQYF.

This sequence joins TRBV25-1 and TRBJ2-7; possible D gene TRBD1, 6 bases. The V end lost 4 bases, the J end lost 1 base, and 11 bases lay between the germline ends. The CDR3 extends over 14 amino acids. Germline CDR1 and CDR2: MGHDK and SYGVNS. The CDR3 loop is CASSGAGTSYEQYF. The CDR3 DNA is TGTGCCAGCAGTGGGGCCGGGACATCCTACGAGCAGTACTTC.

The J gene is TRBJ2-3, the V gene TRBV4-2; D ambiguous. The germline gives CDR1 LGHNA, CDR2 YNFKEQ. This CDR3 comprises 15 residues. V lost 0 bases and J lost 2, with 9 bases in between. This CDR3 is CASSQDPISTDTQYF. For the CDR3, the DNA is TGTGCCAGCAGCCAAGATCCTATATCCACAGATACGCAGTATTTT.

The chain employs TRBV18 and TRBJ1-2, with unresolved D. CDR1 KGHSH and CDR2 LQKENI come from the germline V gene. V was shortened by 3 bases and J by 5 bases, with 10 bases between the two germline ends. CDR3 length equals 13 residues. The CDR3: CASSPGERYGYTF. Here the CDR3 DNA reads TGTGCCAGCTCACCCGGGGAACGGTATGGCTACACCTTC.

This sequence joins TRBV7-3 and TRBJ1-4, with D possibly matching TRBD1 (5 bases). The CDR3 has 16 residues. Trimming took 3 bases from V and 0 from J, leaving 11 bases between them. Germline V CDR1 and CDR2: SGHTA, FQGTGA. The CDR3 sequence: CASSFPDTATNEKLFF. CDR3 in DNA: TGTGCCAGCAGCTTCCCGGACACCGCAACTAATGAAAAACTGTTTTTT.

The J gene is TRBJ1-5, the V gene TRBV4-3, with D perhaps TRBD1 (5 bases). The V gene lost 0 bases and the J gene lost 5 bases, with 14 bases spanning the gap. CDR1 and CDR2 from the germline V gene are LGHNA and YSLEER. The CDR3 has 16 residues. This CDR3 reads CASSQDRTGSHQPQHF. The DNA for the CDR3 is TGCGCCAGCAGCCAAGATAGAACAGGCTCACATCAGCCCCAGCATTTT.

Details on this clone: One end of the junction varies from germline; a read error may be responsible. The chain couples TRBV6-5 to TRBJ2-7, with TRBD2 matching over 7 bases. This CDR3 contains 12 residues. From germline, CDR1 is MNHEY and CDR2 SVGAGI. The CDR3 DNA is TGTGCCAGCAGTTCCTCGGCGGGGGTAAGCGACTTC. This codes for CASSSSAGVSDF.

The rearrangement uses TRBV7-2 and TRBJ1-2, with 8 bases aligning to TRBD1. The germline CDR1 and CDR2 sequences are SGHTA and FQGNSA. Losses at the gene ends were 5 bases for V and 4 bases for J; bases not matched to a gene: 6. This CDR3 has 14 amino acids. The CDR3 protein is CASSVDRGTYGYTF. CDR3 bases: TGTGCCAGCAGCGTAGACAGGGGAACCTATGGCTACACCTTC.

The rearrangement links TRBV5-6 to TRBJ2-6, with a possible D match to TRBD2 (5 bases). Germline CDR1 SGHDT, CDR2 YYEEEE. The germline V and J ends were trimmed by 7 bases and 5 bases, with 10 bases remaining between them. The CDR3 extends over 13 amino acids. This chain's CDR3 is CASERSRANVLTF. In nucleotides, the CDR3 is TGTGCCAGCGAGCGGAGTCGGGCCAACGTCCTGACTTTC.

This chain links TRBV18 with TRBJ1-2, with 9 bases that match TRBD1. The germline V gene has CDR1 KGHSH and CDR2 LQKENI. The CDR3 has 15 amino acids. Germline trimming cut 6 bases from V and 0 bases from J; bases unmatched to any gene: 5. CDR3 residues: CASSGQGLANYGYTF. Written as DNA, the CDR3 is TGTGCCAGCTCGGGACAGGGACTGGCTAACTATGGCTACACCTTC.

The rearrangement joins TRBV18 to TRBJ1-2; 12 positions match TRBD1. The CDR3 loop spans 16 amino acids. The germline V gene encodes CDR1 KGHSH and CDR2 LQKENI. With V trimmed by 3 bases and J by 7 bases, 9 bases remained unmatched. CDR3 coding DNA: TGTGCCAGCTCACCCAGCCAGGGACAGGGGGCGGCTGGCTACACCTTC. It is translated as CASSPSQGQGAAGYTF.

The chain has TRBV11-2 and TRBJ2-3, with TRBD1 identical over 7 bases. The CDR3 spans 14 residues. The J segment lost 3 bases and the V segment lost 4 bases, leaving 4 bases of the junction unmatched. Germline V gene sequence: CDR1 SGHAT, CDR2 FQNNGV. The CDR3 spells CASSSGQPTDTQYF. Here the CDR3 DNA reads TGTGCCAGCAGCTCGGGACAGCCAACAGATACGCAGTATTTT.

The chain carries TRBV19 and TRBJ2-2; D not certain. The V end lost 4 bases, the J end lost 1 base, and 7 bases lay between the germline ends. The V gene's germline CDR1 is LNHDA and CDR2 SQIVND (reference sequence). The CDR3 runs to 14 residues. The chain's CDR3 is CASSTRQNTGELFF. CDR3 DNA sequence: TGTGCCAGTAGTACGCGACAGAACACCGGGGAGCTGTTTTTT.

This clone was found once. The V and J genes are TRBV6-6 and TRBJ2-2; the D gene is possibly TRBD1 (5 bases). The V gene's germline CDR1 is MNHNY and CDR2 SVGAGI (reference sequence). V gave up 7 bases and J gave up 6 bases, with 15 bases separating them. CDR3 size: 14 residues. The CDR3 here is CASKTEGSSGELFF. The DNA of the CDR3 is TGTGCCAGCAAGACAGAAGGTTCGTCCGGGGAGCTGTTTTTT.

This sequence joins TRBV7-2 and TRBJ1-3; D is unresolved. V lost 1 base, J lost 0 bases, and 13 bases lay in between. From germline, CDR1 is SGHTA and CDR2 FQGNSA. This CDR3 is built from 17 residues. The CDR3 protein is CASSLVYAGSSGNTIYF. Here the CDR3 DNA reads TGTGCCAGCAGCTTAGTTTATGCGGGGAGCTCTGGAAACACCATATATTTT. The full variable domain, completed using reference TRBV7-2 and TRBJ1-3, is GAGVSQSPSNKVTEKGKDVELRCDPISGHTALYWYRQSLGQGLEFLIYFQGNSAPDKSGLPSDRFSAERTGGSVSTLTIQRTQQEDSAVYLCASSLVYAGSSGNTIYFGEGSWLTVV.